This T cell receptor (beta chain) was captured by sequencing in a study of control samples from healthy donors and cancer patients. Produced via immunoSEQ multiplex PCR; TCRdb's table is partial and in-frame only. The repertoire holds 130,000 to 150,000 clones, with about 91% as singletons. V lost 3 bases to trimming and J lost 3 bases, with 15 bases between them. Germline CDR1 reads SGDLS; CDR2 reads YYNGEE. This CDR3 contains 15 residues. The TCR was taken from a man aged 25-45 years in good health. Sequencing was carried out using blood. V gene TRBV9 combines with J gene TRBJ1-1; tentative D call: TRBD1 (5 bases). CDR3 in amino acids: CASSASGLEHTEAFF. The CDR3 bases are TGTGCCAGCAGCGCCTCAGGGTTGGAGCACACTGAAGCTTTCTTT. Variable domain in full (rest from reference TRBV9 and TRBJ1-1): DSGVTQTPKHLITATGQRVTLRCSPRSGDLSVYWYQQSLDQGLQFLIQYYNGEERAKGNILERFSAQQFPDLHSELNLSSLELGDSALYFCASSASGLEHTEAFFGQGTRLTVV.